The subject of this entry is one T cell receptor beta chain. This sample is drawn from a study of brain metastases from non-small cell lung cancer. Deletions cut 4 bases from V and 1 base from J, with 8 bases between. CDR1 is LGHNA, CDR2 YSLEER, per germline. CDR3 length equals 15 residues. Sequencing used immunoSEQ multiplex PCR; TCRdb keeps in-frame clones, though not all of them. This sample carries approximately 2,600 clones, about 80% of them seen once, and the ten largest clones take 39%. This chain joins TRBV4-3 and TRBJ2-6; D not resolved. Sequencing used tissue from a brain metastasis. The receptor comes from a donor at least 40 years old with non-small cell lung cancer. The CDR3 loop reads CASSPLSSGANVLTF. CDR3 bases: TGCGCCAGCAGCCCGCTGAGTTCTGGGGCCAACGTCCTGACTTTC.